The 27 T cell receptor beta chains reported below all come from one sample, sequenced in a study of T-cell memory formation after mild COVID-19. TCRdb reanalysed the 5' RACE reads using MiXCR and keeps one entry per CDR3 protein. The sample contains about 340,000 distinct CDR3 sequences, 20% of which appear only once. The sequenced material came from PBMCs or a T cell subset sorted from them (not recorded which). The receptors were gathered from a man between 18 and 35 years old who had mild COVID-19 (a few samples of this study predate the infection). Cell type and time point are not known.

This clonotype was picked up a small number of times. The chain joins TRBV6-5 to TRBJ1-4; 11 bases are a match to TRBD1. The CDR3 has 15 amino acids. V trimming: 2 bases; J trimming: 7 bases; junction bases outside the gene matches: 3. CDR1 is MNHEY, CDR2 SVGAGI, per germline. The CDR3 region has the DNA TGTGCCAGCAGTTACAGGACAGGGGGCCTTGAAAAACTGTTTTTT. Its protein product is CASSYRTGGLEKLFF.

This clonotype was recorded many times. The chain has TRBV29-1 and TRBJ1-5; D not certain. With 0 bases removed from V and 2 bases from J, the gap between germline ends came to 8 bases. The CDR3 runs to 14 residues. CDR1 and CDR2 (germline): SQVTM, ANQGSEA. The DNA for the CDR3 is TGCAGCGTTGAAGAAAGCGGGGGCAATCAGCCCCAGCATTTT. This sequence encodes CSVEESGGNQPQHF.

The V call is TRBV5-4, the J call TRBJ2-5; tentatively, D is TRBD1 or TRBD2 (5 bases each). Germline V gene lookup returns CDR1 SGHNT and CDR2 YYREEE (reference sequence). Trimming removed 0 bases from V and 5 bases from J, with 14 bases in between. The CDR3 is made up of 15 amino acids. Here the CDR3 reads CASSLEQRGLETQYF. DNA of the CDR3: TGTGCCAGCAGCTTGGAACAGAGGGGATTGGAGACCCAGTACTTC. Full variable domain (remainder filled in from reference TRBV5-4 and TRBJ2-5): ETGVTQSPTHLIKTRGQQVTLRCSSQSGHNTVSWYQQALGQGPQFIFQYYREEENGRGNFPPRFSGLQFPNYSSELNVNALELDDSALYLCASSLEQRGLETQYFGPGTRLLVL.

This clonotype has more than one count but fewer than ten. As DNA, the CDR3 is TGCGCCAGCAGTGACCAAAACTATGGCTACACCTTC. Translation: CASSDQNYGYTF. The V and J genes are TRBV5-1 and TRBJ1-2; D is unresolved. This CDR3 is 12 amino acids long. The germline V gene has CDR1 SGHRS and CDR2 YFSETQ. The V end lost 5 bases, the J end lost 2 bases, and 7 bases lay between the germline ends.

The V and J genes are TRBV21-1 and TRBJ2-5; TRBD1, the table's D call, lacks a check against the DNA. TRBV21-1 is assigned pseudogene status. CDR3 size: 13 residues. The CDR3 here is CASSKPLEKTQYF. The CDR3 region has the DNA TGTGCCAGCAGCAAACCCCTGGAAAAGACCCAGTACTTC.

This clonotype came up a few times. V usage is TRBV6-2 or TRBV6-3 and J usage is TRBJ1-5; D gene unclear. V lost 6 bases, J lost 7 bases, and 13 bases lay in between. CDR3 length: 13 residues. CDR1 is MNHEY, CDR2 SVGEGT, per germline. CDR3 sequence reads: CASRSDSRQPQHF. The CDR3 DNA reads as TGTGCCAGCAGATCGGATAGCCGGCAGCCCCAGCATTTT.

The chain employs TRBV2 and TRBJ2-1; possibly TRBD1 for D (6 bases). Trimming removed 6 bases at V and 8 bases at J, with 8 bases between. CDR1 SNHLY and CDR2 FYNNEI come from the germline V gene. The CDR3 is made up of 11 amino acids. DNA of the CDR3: TGTGCCAGCAGACAGGGCTATGAGCAGTTCTTC. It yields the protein CASRQGYEQFF. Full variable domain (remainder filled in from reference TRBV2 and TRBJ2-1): EPEVTQTPSHQVTQMGQEVILRCVPISNHLYFYWYRQILGQKVEFLVSFYNNEISEKSEIFDDQFSVERPDGSNFTLKIRSTKLEDSAMYFCASRQGYEQFFGPGTRLTVL.

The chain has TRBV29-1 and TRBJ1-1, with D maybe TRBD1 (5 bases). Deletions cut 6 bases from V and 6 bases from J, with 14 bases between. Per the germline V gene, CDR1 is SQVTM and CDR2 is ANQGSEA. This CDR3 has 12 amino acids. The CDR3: CSVLLTVAEAFF. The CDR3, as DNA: TGCAGCGTCCTCCTGACAGTAGCTGAAGCTTTCTTT. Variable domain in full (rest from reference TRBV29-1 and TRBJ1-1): SAVISQKPSRDICQRGTSLTIQCQVDSQVTMMFWYRQQPGQSLTLIATANQGSEATYESGFVIDKFPISRPNLTFSTLTVSNMSPEDSSIYLCSVLLTVAEAFFGQGTRLTVV.

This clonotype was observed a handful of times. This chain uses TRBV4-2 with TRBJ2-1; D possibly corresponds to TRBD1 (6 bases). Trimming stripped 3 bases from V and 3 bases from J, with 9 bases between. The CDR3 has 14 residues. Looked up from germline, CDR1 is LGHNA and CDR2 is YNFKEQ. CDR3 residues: CASSQVDSYNEQFF. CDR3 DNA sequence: TGTGCCAGCAGCCAGGTGGACAGCTACAATGAGCAGTTCTTC.

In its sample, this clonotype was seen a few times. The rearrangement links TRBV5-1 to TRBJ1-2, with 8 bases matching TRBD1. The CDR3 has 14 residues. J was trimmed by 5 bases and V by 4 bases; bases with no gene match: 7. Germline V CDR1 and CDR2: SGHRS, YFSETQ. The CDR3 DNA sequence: TGCGCCAGCAGCGACGGACAGGGCGAGTATGGCTACACCTTC. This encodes CASSDGQGEYGYTF. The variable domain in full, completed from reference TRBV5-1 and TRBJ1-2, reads KAGVTQTPRYLIKTRGQQVTLSCSPISGHRSVSWYQQTPGQGLQFLFEYFSETQRNKGNFPGRFSGRQFSNSRSEMNVSTLELGDSALYLCASSDGQGEYGYTFGSGTRLTVV.

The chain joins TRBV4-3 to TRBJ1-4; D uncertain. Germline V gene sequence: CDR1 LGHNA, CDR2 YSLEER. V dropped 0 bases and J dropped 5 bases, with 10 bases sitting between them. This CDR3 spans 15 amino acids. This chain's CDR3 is CASSQDISSNEKLFF. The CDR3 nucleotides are TGCGCCAGCAGCCAAGATATCAGTAGCAATGAAAAACTGTTTTTT.

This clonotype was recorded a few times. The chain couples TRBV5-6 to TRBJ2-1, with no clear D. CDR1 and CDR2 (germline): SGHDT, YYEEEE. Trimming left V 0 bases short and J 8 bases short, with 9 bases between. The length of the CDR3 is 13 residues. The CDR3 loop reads CASSLGLVYEQFF. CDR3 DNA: TGTGCCAGCAGCTTGGGGCTAGTGTATGAGCAGTTCTTC. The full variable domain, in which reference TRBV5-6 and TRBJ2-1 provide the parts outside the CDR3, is DAGVTQSPTHLIKTRGQQVTLRCSPKSGHDTVSWYQQALGQGPQFIFQYYEEEERQRGNFPDRFSGHQFPNYSSELNVNALLLGDSALYLCASSLGLVYEQFFGPGTRLTVL.

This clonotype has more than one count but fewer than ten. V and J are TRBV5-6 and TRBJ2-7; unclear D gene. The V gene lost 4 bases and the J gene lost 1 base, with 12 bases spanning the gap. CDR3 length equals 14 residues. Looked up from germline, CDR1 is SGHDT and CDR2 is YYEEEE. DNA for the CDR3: TGTGCCAGCAGCCTGAGGCGTAGGTCCTACGAGCAGTACTTC. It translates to CASSLRRRSYEQYF.

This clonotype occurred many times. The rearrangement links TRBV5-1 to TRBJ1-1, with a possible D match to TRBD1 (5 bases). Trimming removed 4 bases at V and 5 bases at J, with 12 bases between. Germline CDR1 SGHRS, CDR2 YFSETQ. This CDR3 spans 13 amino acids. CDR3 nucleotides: TGCGCCAGCAGCACCGGTGGGGGGACTGAAGCTTTCTTT. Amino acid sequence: CASSTGGGTEAFF.

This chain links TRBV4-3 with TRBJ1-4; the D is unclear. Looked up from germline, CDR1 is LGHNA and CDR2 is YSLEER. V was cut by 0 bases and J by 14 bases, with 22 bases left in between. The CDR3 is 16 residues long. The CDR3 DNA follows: TGCGCCAGCAGCCAAGATGTACGGGGTGCGGTGAAACATCTGTTTTTT. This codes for CASSQDVRGAVKHLFF.

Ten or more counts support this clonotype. Here the CDR3 DNA reads TGTGCCAGCAGCTTGGTAGCCTACGAGCAGTACTTC. It translates to CASSLVAYEQYF. The chain recombines TRBV7-2 with TRBJ2-7; no reliable D call. The V gene's germline CDR1 is SGHTA and CDR2 FQGNSA. Trimming cost V 3 bases and J 2 bases, with 5 bases left between them. The CDR3 is 12 residues long.

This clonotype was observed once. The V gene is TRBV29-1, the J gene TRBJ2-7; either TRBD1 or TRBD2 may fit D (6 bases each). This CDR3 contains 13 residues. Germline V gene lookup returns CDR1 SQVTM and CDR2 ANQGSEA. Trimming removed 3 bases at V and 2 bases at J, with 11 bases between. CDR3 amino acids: CSVEEGVPYEQYF. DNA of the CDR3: TGCAGCGTTGAGGAGGGGGTCCCCTACGAGCAGTACTTC.

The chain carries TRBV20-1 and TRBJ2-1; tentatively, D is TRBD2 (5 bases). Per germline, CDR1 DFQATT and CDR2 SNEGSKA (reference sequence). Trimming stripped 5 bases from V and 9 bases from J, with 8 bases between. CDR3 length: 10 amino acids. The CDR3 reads CSAPRGEQFF. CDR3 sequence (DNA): TGCAGTGCTCCCCGGGGTGAGCAGTTCTTC.

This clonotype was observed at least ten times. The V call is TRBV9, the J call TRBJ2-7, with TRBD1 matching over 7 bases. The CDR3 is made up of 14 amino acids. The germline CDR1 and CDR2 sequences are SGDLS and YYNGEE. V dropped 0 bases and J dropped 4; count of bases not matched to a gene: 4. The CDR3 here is CASSVGGTVYEQYF. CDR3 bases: TGTGCCAGCAGCGTAGGGGGGACAGTTTACGAGCAGTACTTC.

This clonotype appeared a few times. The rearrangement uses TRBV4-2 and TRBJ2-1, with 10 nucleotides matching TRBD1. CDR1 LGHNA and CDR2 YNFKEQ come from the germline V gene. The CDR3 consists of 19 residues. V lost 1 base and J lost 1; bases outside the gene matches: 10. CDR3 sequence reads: CASSQVPGQGSRSYNEQFF. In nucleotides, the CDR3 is TGTGCCAGCAGCCAAGTACCGGGACAGGGGTCGAGGTCCTACAATGAGCAGTTCTTC.

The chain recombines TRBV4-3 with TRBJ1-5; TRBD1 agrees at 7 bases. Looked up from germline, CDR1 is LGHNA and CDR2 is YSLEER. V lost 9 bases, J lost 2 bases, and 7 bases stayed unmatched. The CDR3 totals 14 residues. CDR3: CARSKTGGNQPQHF. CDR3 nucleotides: TGCGCCAGAAGTAAAACAGGGGGCAATCAGCCCCAGCATTTT.

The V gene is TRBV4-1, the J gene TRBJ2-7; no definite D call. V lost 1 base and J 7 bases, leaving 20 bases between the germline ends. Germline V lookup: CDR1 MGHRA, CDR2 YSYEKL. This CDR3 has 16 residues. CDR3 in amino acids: CASSQGVQSRSREQYF. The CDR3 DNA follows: TGCGCCAGCAGCCAAGGAGTACAGAGCAGGTCCCGAGAGCAGTACTTC.

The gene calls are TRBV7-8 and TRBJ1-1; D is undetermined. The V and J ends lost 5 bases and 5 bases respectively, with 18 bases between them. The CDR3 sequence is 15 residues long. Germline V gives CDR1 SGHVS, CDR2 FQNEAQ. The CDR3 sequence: CASSPRRTFGTEAFF. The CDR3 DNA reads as TGTGCCAGCAGCCCACGCAGGACCTTTGGGACTGAAGCTTTCTTT.

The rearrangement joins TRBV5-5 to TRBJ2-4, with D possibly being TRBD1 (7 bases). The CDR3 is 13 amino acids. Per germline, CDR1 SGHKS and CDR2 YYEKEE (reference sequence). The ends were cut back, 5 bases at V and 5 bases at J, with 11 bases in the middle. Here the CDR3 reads CASSGGTENIQYF. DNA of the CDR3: TGTGCCAGCAGTGGCGGGACAGAAAACATTCAGTACTTC.

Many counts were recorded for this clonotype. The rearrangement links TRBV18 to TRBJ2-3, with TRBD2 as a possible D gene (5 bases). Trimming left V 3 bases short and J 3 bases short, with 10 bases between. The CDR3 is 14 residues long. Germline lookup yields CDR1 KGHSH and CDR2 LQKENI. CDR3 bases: TGTGCCAGCTCACCCACTAGGTCAACAGATACGCAGTATTTT. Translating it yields CASSPTRSTDTQYF.

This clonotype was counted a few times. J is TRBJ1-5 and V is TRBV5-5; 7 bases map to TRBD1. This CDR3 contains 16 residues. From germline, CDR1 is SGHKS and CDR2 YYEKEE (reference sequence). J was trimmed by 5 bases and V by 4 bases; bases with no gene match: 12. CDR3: CASSRAGTAGDQPQHF. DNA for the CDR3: TGTGCCAGCAGCCGGGCGGGGACAGCCGGGGATCAGCCCCAGCATTTT.

The CDR3 nucleotides are TGTGCCACCAGCAGAATACCCCTCGGAGGAAGGTACGAGCAGTACGTC. The encoded protein is CATSRIPLGGRYEQYV. The rearrangement joins TRBV15 to TRBJ2-7; TRBD2 might be the D (5 bases). The CDR3 is made up of 16 amino acids. The V end lost 2 bases, the J end lost 4 bases, and 18 bases lay between the germline ends. Germline CDR1 is LNHNV and CDR2 is YYDKDF (reference sequence).